The subject of this entry is one T cell receptor (beta chain). Its cognate antigen is unknown. Germline V gene data show CDR1 as MDHEN and CDR2 as SYDVKM. Trimming cost V 3 bases and J 5 bases, with 10 bases left between them. The CDR3 totals 13 residues. This entry belongs to a study of cytomegalovirus exposure and HLA in healthy donors. On the study more broadly: As released early, the data held roughly 85 million unique TCRs from HLA-typed donors. Findings and limits, study-wide: At a 0.05 false discovery rate, a later analysis found over 15,000 TCR beta sequences to be associated with HLA alleles. Roughly uniform sequencing depth across donors was assumed, possibly incorrectly.

The primer mix had 60 Vbeta and 13 Jbeta primers. The authors' processing: There were about 80 million unique TCR beta chains by a later count, and 10 million to 12 million of them were shared. Sequenced by immunoSEQ multiplex PCR; TCRdb stores in-frame clones only, minus some. V and J calls and clone size follow that table, whereas D and trimming were derived from the DNA. The table includes about 170,000 clones, roughly 80% detected once. The rearrangement joins TRBV28 to TRBJ1-1; no definite D call. The receptor's source is a woman aged 18-35 years in good health and CMV-seronegative. The sequenced sample was PBMCs. The CDR3 reads CASSFTRMTEAFF. For the CDR3, the DNA is TGTGCCAGCAGTTTTACCAGGATGACTGAAGCTTTCTTT. Variable domain in full (rest from reference TRBV28 and TRBJ1-1): DVKVTQSSRYLVKRTGEKVFLECVQDMDHENMFWYRQDPGLGLRLIYFSYDVKMKEKGDIPEGYSVSREKKERFSLILESASTNQTSMYLCASSFTRMTEAFFGQGTRLTVV.